Each of the 30 T cell receptor beta chains below was sequenced from the same sample in a study of T-cell memory formation after mild COVID-19. TCRdb re-derived calls from the 5' RACE reads in MiXCR, one entry per CDR3 protein. The table has approximately 500,000 distinct CDR3 sequences, approximately 23% seen once. Source material: PBMCs or a T cell subset sorted from them (not recorded which). These receptor sequences come from an adult woman who had mild COVID-19 (a few samples of this study predate the infection). Cell type and time point are not known.

This clonotype was picked up a small number of times. The rearrangement links TRBV6-1 to TRBJ2-3; 10 bases line up with TRBD2. J was trimmed by 2 bases and V by 1 base; bases with no gene match: 3. The CDR3 runs 16 residues. Germline-derived CDR1 and CDR2 are MNHNS and SASEGT. The CDR3 here is CASSEELAGFTDTQYF. In nucleotides, the CDR3 is TGTGCCAGCAGTGAAGAACTAGCGGGATTCACAGATACGCAGTATTTT.

V and J are TRBV12-3 or TRBV12-4 and TRBJ2-7, with 10 bases fitting TRBD2. With V trimmed by 4 bases and J by 7 bases, 10 bases remained unmatched. This CDR3 spans 15 amino acids. CDR3: CASSSQLAGSFEQYF. Here the CDR3 DNA reads TGTGCCAGCAGTTCCCAACTAGCGGGGAGCTTTGAGCAGTACTTC.

The V gene is TRBV7-2, the J gene TRBJ2-7; tentatively, D is TRBD2 (5 bases). Germline V lookup: CDR1 SGHTA, CDR2 FQGNSA. CDR3 length: 14 residues. V was pared by 5 bases and J by 0 bases, with 11 bases between. CDR3 in DNA: TGTGCCAGCAGCCAGGACTCGATCTCCTACGAGCAGTACTTC. Translating it yields CASSQDSISYEQYF. Full variable domain (missing parts from reference TRBV7-2 and TRBJ2-7): GAGVSQSPSNKVTEKGKDVELRCDPISGHTALYWYRQSLGQGLEFLIYFQGNSAPDKSGLPSDRFSAERTGGSVSTLTIQRTQQEDSAVYLCASSQDSISYEQYFGPGTRLTVT.

This rearrangement joins TRBV19 to TRBJ2-7, with 8 positions matching TRBD2. With V trimmed by 5 bases and J by 3 bases, 6 bases remained unmatched. This CDR3 is built from 14 residues. Germline CDR1 and CDR2: LNHDA and SQIVND (reference sequence). The CDR3 sequence: CASSRGGLLYEQYF. Written as DNA, the CDR3 is TGTGCCAGTAGTCGGGGGGGGCTCCTCTACGAGCAGTACTTC.

The rearrangement uses TRBV5-1 and TRBJ2-1; D remains ambiguous. This CDR3 is built from 12 residues. The V gene's germline CDR1 is SGHRS and CDR2 YFSETQ. V was clipped by 3 bases and J by 15 bases, with 16 bases between them. The CDR3 sequence: CASSSDGVYPFF. CDR3 DNA: TGCGCCAGCAGCTCGGACGGCGTCTATCCGTTCTTC.

This chain links TRBV29-1 with TRBJ2-1, with TRBD1 identical over 7 bases. V was clipped by 7 bases and J by 2 bases; unmatched bases: 5. Germline CDR1 and CDR2: SQVTM and ANQGSEA. This CDR3 spans 13 amino acids. The DNA for the CDR3 is TGCAGCGCATCGGGACAGACCTACAATGAGCAGTTCTTC. Residues: CSASGQTYNEQFF.

This clonotype occurred a few times. This chain links TRBV29-1 with TRBJ2-7, with a possible D match to TRBD2 (6 bases). Germline CDR1 reads SQVTM; CDR2 reads ANQGSEA. Between the trimmed V and J ends, which lost 8 bases and 3 bases, there was a span of 17 bases. This CDR3 has 13 residues. The CDR3 loop reads CSTRDGGSYEQYF. The CDR3 DNA reads TGCAGCACCAGGGACGGAGGGAGCTACGAGCAGTACTTC.

The V gene is TRBV7-3, the J gene TRBJ2-3; the D call may be TRBD1 or TRBD2 (5 bases each). Germline CDR1 and CDR2: SGHTA and FQGTGA. The germline V and J ends were trimmed by 5 bases and 6 bases, with 15 bases remaining between them. This CDR3 is 14 amino acids long. The CDR3 DNA is TGTGCCAGCAGCCGAAATGGGGGAATTGATACGCAGTATTTT. Its protein product is CASSRNGGIDTQYF.

This rearrangement joins TRBV11-2 to TRBJ2-3; 13 nucleotides align to TRBD2. In germline, CDR1 is SGHAT, CDR2 FQNNGV. V dropped 3 bases and J dropped 1; count of bases not matched to a gene: 7. The CDR3 is made up of 18 amino acids. The CDR3 sequence: CASSFGLAGAFRTDTQYF. Written as DNA, the CDR3 is TGTGCCAGCAGCTTCGGACTAGCGGGAGCGTTTCGCACAGATACGCAGTATTTT. The whole variable domain, filled in from reference TRBV11-2 and TRBJ2-3, reads EAGVAQSPRYKIIEKRQSVAFWCNPISGHATLYWYQQILGQGPKLLIQFQNNGVVDDSQLPKDRFSAERLKGVDSTLKIQPAKLEDSAVYLCASSFGLAGAFRTDTQYFGPGTRLTVL.

This clonotype was observed a few times. The chain joins TRBV18 to TRBJ2-7, with TRBD1 matching over 8 bases. CDR3 size: 15 residues. Germline CDR1 is KGHSH and CDR2 is LQKENI. Trimming at V came to 3 bases and at J to 0 bases, leaving 4 bases not matched to a gene. The CDR3 loop reads CASSPRDRNSYEQYF. The CDR3 DNA reads TGTGCCAGCTCACCCCGGGACAGGAACTCCTACGAGCAGTACTTC.

The V and J genes are TRBV20-1 and TRBJ1-3; unclear D gene. The CDR3 covers 14 residues. Germline-derived CDR1 and CDR2 are DFQATT and SNEGSKA (reference sequence). V gave up 1 base and J gave up 0 bases, with 7 bases separating them. This CDR3 reads CSARAGSSGNTIYF. The DNA for the CDR3 is TGCAGTGCTAGAGCAGGTAGCTCTGGAAACACCATATATTTT.

V is TRBV20-1 and J is TRBJ1-4; 7 positions match TRBD1. CDR1 is DFQATT, CDR2 SNEGSKA, per germline (reference sequence). After removal of 3 bases from V and 6 bases from J, the junction contained 4 bases not matched to a gene. The CDR3 is 13 residues long. CDR3 sequence (DNA): TGCAGTGCTAGTATAGGGGGCGATGAAAAACTGTTTTTT. Protein sequence: CSASIGGDEKLFF.

This clonotype was seen a few times. J is TRBJ1-2 and V is TRBV20-1; 8 bases align to TRBD1. Germline V gives CDR1 DFQATT, CDR2 SNEGSKA (reference sequence). The ends lost 0 bases at V and 8 bases at J; junction bases unmatched: 14. The CDR3 length is 16 residues. The CDR3 protein is CSARDSRTGSVRGYTF. CDR3 coding DNA: TGCAGTGCTAGAGATTCCCGGACAGGGTCTGTGCGGGGCTACACCTTC.

This chain uses TRBV12-3 or TRBV12-4 with TRBJ1-2; 7 nucleotides line up with TRBD1. This CDR3 has 15 amino acids. With 3 bases clipped from V and 5 bases from J, the junction kept 9 bases outside the gene matches. CDR3 bases: TGTGCCAGCAGTTTCGGGGACAGACCTCTATATGGCTACACCTTC. Translating gives CASSFGDRPLYGYTF.

This clonotype has just a few counts. V usage is TRBV11-1 and J usage is TRBJ2-3; D not resolved. V was trimmed by 6 bases and J by 2 bases, leaving 15 bases between them. This CDR3 has 15 amino acids. Germline CDR1 and CDR2: SGHAT and FQDESV (reference sequence). The CDR3 sequence: CASRRTERNTDTQYF. CDR3 in DNA: TGTGCCAGCAGAAGAACGGAGCGTAACACAGATACGCAGTATTTT.

This clonotype was seen a handful of times. The chain employs TRBV5-1 and TRBJ2-1, with 7 bases aligning to TRBD2. Germline CDR1 SGHRS, CDR2 YFSETQ. This CDR3 is built from 13 residues. After removal of 5 bases from V and 9 bases from J, the junction contained 8 bases not matched to a gene. CDR3 sequence reads: CASSRGGEGEQFF. DNA for the CDR3: TGCGCCAGCAGTCGGGGTGGGGAGGGTGAGCAGTTCTTC. Supplemented by reference TRBV5-1 and TRBJ2-1, the full variable domain reads KAGVTQTPRYLIKTRGQQVTLSCSPISGHRSVSWYQQTPGQGLQFLFEYFSETQRNKGNFPGRFSGRQFSNSRSEMNVSTLELGDSALYLCASSRGGEGEQFFGPGTRLTVL.

This chain links TRBV11-3 with TRBJ2-1, with TRBD2 as a possible D gene (6 bases). Germline-derived CDR1 and CDR2 are SGHNT and YENEEA. The CDR3 spans 15 residues. V was pared by 5 bases and J by 4 bases, with 15 bases between. The CDR3 protein is CASSLSRGNYNEQFF. CDR3 nucleotides: TGTGCCAGCAGCCTATCGCGGGGAAATTACAATGAGCAGTTCTTC.

In its sample, this clonotype was seen a few times. This rearrangement joins TRBV4-3 to TRBJ1-6; TRBD1 is a possible D gene (6 bases). Germline V CDR1 and CDR2: LGHNA, YSLEER. The CDR3 totals 16 residues. Deletions cut 1 base from V and 3 bases from J, with 10 bases between. CDR3: CASSQGGDNYNSPLHF. CDR3 coding DNA: TGCGCCAGCAGCCAAGGAGGGGACAACTATAATTCACCCCTCCACTTT.

This clonotype was picked up a small number of times. V usage is TRBV24-1 and J usage is TRBJ2-5, with TRBD1 matching over 8 bases. CDR3 length equals 15 residues. V lost 2 bases and J lost 4; bases outside the gene matches: 5. Germline CDR1 KGHDR, CDR2 SFDVKD. CDR3 DNA: TGTGCCACCAGTGATTGGACAGGGCCGGGAGAGACCCAGTACTTC. It specifies CATSDWTGPGETQYF.

This sequence joins TRBV7-9 and TRBJ2-3; no clear D. There are 16 residues in the CDR3. Germline lookup yields CDR1 SEHNR and CDR2 FQNEAQ (reference sequence). With 2 bases removed from V and 0 bases from J, the gap between germline ends came to 12 bases. As DNA, the CDR3 is TGTGCCAGCAGCTTATTAACACCAACTAGCACAGATACGCAGTATTTT. It codes for CASSLLTPTSTDTQYF.

V usage is TRBV5-1 and J usage is TRBJ2-3; 8 bases match TRBD1. This CDR3 is built from 16 residues. The ends lost 0 bases at V and 0 bases at J; junction bases unmatched: 3. Per the germline V gene, CDR1 is SGHRS and CDR2 is YFSETQ. CDR3: CASSLGQGRSTDTQYF. The CDR3 DNA reads as TGCGCCAGCAGCTTGGGACAGGGGCGAAGCACAGATACGCAGTATTTT.

The J gene is TRBJ2-5, the V gene TRBV9; 8 positions match TRBD1. CDR3 length: 15 residues. With V trimmed by 1 base and J by 4 bases, 6 bases remained unmatched. The germline CDR1 and CDR2 sequences are SGDLS and YYNGEE. This CDR3 reads CASSVQAGGGETQYF. The CDR3 DNA is TGTGCCAGCAGCGTACAGGCAGGGGGCGGAGAGACCCAGTACTTC.

This clonotype was counted once. The V and J genes are TRBV5-1 and TRBJ2-7, with D possibly TRBD1 on 7 matching bases. The CDR3 consists of 14 residues. The V gene lost 2 bases and the J gene lost 2 bases, with 11 bases spanning the gap. Germline V CDR1 and CDR2: SGHRS, YFSETQ. The CDR3: CASSFRGATYEQYF. DNA of the CDR3: TGCGCCAGCAGCTTCAGGGGGGCCACCTACGAGCAGTACTTC.

This clonotype appeared a few times. This CDR3 is CASRDSGNTGELFF. The CDR3, as DNA: TGTGCCAGCAGGGATAGCGGAAACACCGGGGAGCTGTTTTTT. This chain connects TRBV3-1 to TRBJ2-2; D perhaps matches TRBD2 (6 bases). With 6 bases removed from V and 2 bases from J, the gap between germline ends came to 10 bases. The germline CDR1 and CDR2 sequences are LGHDT and YNNKEL (reference sequence). The CDR3 length is 14 residues. Full variable domain (outside the CDR3, taken from reference TRBV3-1 and TRBJ2-2): DTAVSQTPKYLVTQMGNDKSIKCEQNLGHDTMYWYKQDSKKFLKIMFSYNNKELIINETVPNRFSPKSPDKAHLNLHINSLELGDSAVYFCASRDSGNTGELFFGEGSRLTVL.

The chain employs TRBV5-1 and TRBJ2-3; 7 nucleotides align to TRBD1. Germline-derived CDR1 and CDR2 are SGHRS and YFSETQ. The length of the CDR3 is 17 residues. Trimming at V came to 0 bases and at J to 1 base, leaving 8 bases not matched to a gene. CDR3 region: CASSLVGQAVGTDTQYF. CDR3 DNA: TGCGCCAGCAGCTTGGTCGGACAGGCCGTCGGCACAGATACGCAGTATTTT.

This chain joins TRBV4-3 and TRBJ1-4; 8 bases agree with TRBD1. V shed 4 bases and J 8 bases; nucleotides not matched to a gene: 12. Germline-derived CDR1 and CDR2 are LGHNA and YSLEER. This CDR3 spans 16 amino acids. Here the CDR3 DNA reads TGCGCCAGCAGCCGGGTAACAGGGGGAGATGGGGAAAAACTGTTTTTT. Its protein product is CASSRVTGGDGEKLFF.

J is TRBJ2-7 and V is TRBV18; no definite D call. Germline CDR1 and CDR2: KGHSH and LQKENI. This CDR3 comprises 12 residues. The V gene lost 2 bases and the J gene lost 9 bases, with 11 bases spanning the gap. The DNA of the CDR3 is TGTGCCAGCTCACCATCTGGAAATTGGCAGTACTTC. Its translation is CASSPSGNWQYF.

In DNA form, the CDR3 reads TGCAGCGTCGATTGGGGGACTAGCGGGAGATACGAGCAGTACTTC. Its translation: CSVDWGTSGRYEQYF. This sequence joins TRBV29-1 and TRBJ2-7; 14 nucleotides match TRBD2. The length of the CDR3 is 15 residues. Trimming at V came to 6 bases and at J to 4 bases, leaving 8 bases not matched to a gene. The germline V gene encodes CDR1 SQVTM and CDR2 ANQGSEA.

This clonotype has just a few counts. The V and J genes are TRBV9 and TRBJ2-3; D may match TRBD1 or TRBD2 (6 bases each). V shed 1 base and J shed 6 bases, with 12 bases lying between them. CDR1 is SGDLS, CDR2 YYNGEE, per germline. The CDR3 loop spans 14 amino acids. The CDR3 DNA follows: TGTGCCAGCAGCGTAAGGGGGGCCCTGGATACGCAGTATTTT. Its translation is CASSVRGALDTQYF. The entire variable domain, with the rest obtained from reference TRBV9 and TRBJ2-3, is as follows: DSGVTQTPKHLITATGQRVTLRCSPRSGDLSVYWYQQSLDQGLQFLIQYYNGEERAKGNILERFSAQQFPDLHSELNLSSLELGDSALYFCASSVRGALDTQYFGPGTRLTVL.

In its sample, this clonotype was seen many times. This sequence joins TRBV5-1 and TRBJ2-1; 9 positions agree with TRBD1. V dropped 4 bases and J dropped 4; count of bases not matched to a gene: 9. The germline gives CDR1 SGHRS, CDR2 YFSETQ. The CDR3 runs to 16 residues. CDR3 DNA sequence: TGCGCCAGCAGCGCAGAAGACAGGGGGTATTACAATGAGCAGTTCTTC. This sequence encodes CASSAEDRGYYNEQFF.